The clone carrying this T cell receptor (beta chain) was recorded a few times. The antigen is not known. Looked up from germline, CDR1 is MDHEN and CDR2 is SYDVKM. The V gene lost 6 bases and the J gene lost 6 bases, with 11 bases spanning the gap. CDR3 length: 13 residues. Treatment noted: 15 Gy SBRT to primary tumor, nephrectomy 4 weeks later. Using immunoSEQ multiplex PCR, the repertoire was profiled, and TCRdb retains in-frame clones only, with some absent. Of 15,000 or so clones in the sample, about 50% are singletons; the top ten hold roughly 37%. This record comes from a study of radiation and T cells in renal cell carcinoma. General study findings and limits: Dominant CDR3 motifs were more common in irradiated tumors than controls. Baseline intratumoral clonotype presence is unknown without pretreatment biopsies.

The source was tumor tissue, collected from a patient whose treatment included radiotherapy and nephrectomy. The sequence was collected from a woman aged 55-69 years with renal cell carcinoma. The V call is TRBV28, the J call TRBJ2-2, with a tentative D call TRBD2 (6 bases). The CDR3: CASRLLAPGELFF. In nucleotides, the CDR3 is TGTGCCAGCAGACTACTAGCCCCCGGGGAGCTGTTTTTT. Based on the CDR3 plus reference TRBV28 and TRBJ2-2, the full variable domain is DVKVTQSSRYLVKRTGEKVFLECVQDMDHENMFWYRQDPGLGLRLIYFSYDVKMKEKGDIPEGYSVSREKKERFSLILESASTNQTSMYLCASRLLAPGELFFGEGSRLTVL.